The clone carrying this TCR beta chain came up a few times. Its antigen is undetermined. This record belongs to a study of cytotoxic CD8 clonotypes in ibrutinib-treated CLL. CDR1 is LGHNA, CDR2 YNFKEQ, per germline. V shed 0 bases, J shed 4 bases, and the junction held 8 bases outside the gene matches. The length of the CDR3 is 16 residues. Only in-frame clones appear in the TCRdb table, and some are missing; sequencing was by immunoSEQ multiplex PCR. The repertoire holds around 53,000 clones, with roughly 49% as singletons. Findings and limits, study-wide: Public clonotypes were rare and shrank or held steady on treatment. Sustained-remission and progressing patients had different sampling times. Increased clonality at ibrutinib response gave way to a return toward baseline at progression.

This chain uses TRBV4-2 with TRBJ2-5; 7 bases are shared with TRBD2. The source of this sequence is a human donor with chronic lymphocytic leukemia. This sample comprised PBMCs, obtained at disease progression, from a patient treated with ibrutinib. This CDR3 is CASSQDFGGSGETQYF. The CDR3 DNA reads TGTGCCAGCAGCCAAGACTTCGGGGGGTCGGGAGAGACCCAGTACTTC.